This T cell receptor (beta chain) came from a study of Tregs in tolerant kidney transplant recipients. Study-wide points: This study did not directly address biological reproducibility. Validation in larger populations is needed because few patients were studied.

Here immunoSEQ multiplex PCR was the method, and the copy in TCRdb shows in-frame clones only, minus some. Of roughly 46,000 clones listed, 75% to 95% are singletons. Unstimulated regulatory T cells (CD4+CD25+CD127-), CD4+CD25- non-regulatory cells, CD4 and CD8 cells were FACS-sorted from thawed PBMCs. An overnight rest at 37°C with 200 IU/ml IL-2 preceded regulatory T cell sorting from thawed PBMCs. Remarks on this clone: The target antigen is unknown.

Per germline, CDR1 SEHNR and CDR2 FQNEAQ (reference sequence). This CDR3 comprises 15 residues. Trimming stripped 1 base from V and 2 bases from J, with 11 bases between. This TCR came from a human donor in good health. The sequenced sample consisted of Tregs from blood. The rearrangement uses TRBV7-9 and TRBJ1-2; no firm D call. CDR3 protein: CASSLVIGENYGYTF. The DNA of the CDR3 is TGTGCCAGCAGCTTAGTGATCGGGGAGAACTATGGCTACACCTTC.